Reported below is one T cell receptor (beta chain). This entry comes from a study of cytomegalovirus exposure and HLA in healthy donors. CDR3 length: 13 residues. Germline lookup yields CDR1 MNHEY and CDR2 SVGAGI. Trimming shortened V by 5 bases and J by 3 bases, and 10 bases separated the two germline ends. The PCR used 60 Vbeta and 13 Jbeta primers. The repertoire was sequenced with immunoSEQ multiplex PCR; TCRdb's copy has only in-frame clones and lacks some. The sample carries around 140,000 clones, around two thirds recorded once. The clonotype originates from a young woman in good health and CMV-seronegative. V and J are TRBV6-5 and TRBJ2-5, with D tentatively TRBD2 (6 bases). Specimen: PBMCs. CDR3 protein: CASSPGGKETQYF. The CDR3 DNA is TGTGCCAGCAGTCCTGGGGGGAAAGAGACCCAGTACTTC.